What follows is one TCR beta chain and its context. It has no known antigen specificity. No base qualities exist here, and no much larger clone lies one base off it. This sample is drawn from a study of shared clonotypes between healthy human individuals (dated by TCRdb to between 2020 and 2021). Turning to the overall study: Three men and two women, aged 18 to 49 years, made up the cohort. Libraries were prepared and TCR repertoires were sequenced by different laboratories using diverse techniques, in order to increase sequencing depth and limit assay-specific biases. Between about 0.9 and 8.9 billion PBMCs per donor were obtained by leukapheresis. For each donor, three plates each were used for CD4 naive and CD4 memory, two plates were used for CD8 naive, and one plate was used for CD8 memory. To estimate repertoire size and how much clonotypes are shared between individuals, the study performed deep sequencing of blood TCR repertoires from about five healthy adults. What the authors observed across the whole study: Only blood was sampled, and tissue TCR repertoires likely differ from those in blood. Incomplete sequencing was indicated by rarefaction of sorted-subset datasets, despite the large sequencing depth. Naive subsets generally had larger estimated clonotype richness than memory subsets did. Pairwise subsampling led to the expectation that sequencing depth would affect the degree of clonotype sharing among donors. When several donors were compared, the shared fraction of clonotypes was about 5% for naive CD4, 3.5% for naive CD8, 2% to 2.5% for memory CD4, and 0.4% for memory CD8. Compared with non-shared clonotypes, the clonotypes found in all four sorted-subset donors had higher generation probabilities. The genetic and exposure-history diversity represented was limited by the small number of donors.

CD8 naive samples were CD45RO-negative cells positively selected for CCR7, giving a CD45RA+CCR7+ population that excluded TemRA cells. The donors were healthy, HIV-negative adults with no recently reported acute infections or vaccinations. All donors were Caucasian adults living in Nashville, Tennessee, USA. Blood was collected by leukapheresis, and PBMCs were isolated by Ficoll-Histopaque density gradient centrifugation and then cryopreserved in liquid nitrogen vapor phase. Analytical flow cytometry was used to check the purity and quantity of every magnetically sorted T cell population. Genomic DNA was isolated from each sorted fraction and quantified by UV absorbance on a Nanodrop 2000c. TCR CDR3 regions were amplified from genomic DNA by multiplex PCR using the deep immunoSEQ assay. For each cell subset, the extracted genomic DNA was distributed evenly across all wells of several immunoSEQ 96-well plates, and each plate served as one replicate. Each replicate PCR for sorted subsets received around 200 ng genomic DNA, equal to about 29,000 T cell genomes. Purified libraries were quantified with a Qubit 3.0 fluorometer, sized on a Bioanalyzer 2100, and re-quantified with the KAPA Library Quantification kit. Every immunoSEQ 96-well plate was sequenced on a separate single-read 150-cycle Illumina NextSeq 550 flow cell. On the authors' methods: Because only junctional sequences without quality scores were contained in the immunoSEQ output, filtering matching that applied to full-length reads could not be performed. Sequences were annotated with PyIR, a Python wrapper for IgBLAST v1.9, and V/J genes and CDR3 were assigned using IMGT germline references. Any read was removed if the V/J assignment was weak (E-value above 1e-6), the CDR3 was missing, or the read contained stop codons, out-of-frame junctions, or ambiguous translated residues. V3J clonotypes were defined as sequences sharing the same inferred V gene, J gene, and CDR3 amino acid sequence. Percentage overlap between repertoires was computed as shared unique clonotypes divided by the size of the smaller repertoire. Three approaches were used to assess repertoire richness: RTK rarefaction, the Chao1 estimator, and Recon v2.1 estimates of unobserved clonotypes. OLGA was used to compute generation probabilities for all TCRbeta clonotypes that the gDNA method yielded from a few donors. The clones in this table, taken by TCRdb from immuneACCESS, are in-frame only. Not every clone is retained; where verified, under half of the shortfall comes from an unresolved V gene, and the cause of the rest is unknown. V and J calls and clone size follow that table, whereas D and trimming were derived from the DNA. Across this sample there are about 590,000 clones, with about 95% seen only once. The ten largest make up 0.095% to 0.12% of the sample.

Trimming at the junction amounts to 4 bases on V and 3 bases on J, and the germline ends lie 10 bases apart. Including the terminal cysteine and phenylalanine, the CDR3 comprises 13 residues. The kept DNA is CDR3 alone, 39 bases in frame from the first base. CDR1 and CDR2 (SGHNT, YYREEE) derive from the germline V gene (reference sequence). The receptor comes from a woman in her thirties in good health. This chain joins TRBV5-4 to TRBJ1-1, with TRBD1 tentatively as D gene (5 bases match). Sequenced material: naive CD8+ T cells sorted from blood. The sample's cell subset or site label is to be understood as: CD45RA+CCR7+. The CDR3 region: CASSGGGDTEAFF. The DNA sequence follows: TGTGCCAGCAGCGGCGGGGGTGACACTGAAGCTTTCTTT.